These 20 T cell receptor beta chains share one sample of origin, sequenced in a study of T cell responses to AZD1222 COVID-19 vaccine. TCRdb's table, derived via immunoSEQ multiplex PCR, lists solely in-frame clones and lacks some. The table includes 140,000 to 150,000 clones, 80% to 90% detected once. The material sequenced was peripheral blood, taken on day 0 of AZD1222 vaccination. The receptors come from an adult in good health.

CDR3 sequence reads: CASSLTDRGGEKLFF. CDR3 coding DNA: TGTGCCAGCAGTTTAACGGACAGGGGGGGTGAAAAACTGTTTTTT. This chain connects TRBV28 to TRBJ1-4, with 10 bases aligning to TRBD1. V gave up 2 bases and J gave up 7 bases; unmatched junction bases: 4. There are 15 residues in the CDR3. Per the germline V gene, CDR1 is MDHEN and CDR2 is SYDVKM.

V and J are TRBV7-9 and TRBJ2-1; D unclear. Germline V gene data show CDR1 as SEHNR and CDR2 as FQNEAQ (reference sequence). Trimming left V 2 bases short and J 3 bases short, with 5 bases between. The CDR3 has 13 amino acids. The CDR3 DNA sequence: TGTGCCAGCAGCTTAACCCTCTACAATGAGCAGTTCTTC. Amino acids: CASSLTLYNEQFF. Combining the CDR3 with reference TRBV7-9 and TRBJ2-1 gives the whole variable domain DTGVSQNPRHKITKRGQNVTFRCDPISEHNRLYWYRQTLGQGPEFLTYFQNEAQLEKSRLLSDRFSAERPKGSFSTLEIQRTEQGDSAMYLCASSLTLYNEQFFGPGTRLTVL.

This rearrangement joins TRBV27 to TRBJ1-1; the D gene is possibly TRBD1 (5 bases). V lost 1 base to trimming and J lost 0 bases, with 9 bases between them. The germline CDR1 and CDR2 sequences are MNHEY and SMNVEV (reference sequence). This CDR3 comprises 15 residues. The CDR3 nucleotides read TGTGCCAGCAGTTTATTCGGGGGTATGAACACTGAAGCTTTCTTT. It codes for CASSLFGGMNTEAFF.

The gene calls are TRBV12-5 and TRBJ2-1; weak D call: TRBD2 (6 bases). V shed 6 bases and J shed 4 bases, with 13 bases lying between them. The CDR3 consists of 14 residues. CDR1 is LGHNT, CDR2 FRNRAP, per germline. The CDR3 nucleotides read TGTGCTAGTGGCCCCCAGGGACTGTACAATGAGCAGTTCTTC. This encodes CASGPQGLYNEQFF.

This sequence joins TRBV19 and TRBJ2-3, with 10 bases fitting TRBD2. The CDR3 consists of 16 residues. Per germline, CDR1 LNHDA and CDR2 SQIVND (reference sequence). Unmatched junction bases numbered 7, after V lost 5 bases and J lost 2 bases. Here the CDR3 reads CASSPRTSGYTDTQYF. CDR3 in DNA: TGTGCCAGTAGTCCGAGGACTAGCGGATACACAGATACGCAGTATTTT. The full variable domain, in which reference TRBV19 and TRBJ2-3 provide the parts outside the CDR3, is DGGITQSPKYLFRKEGQNVTLSCEQNLNHDAMYWYRQDPGQGLRLIYYSQIVNDFQKGDIAEGYSVSREKKESFPLTVTSAQKNPTAFYLCASSPRTSGYTDTQYFGPGTRLTVL.

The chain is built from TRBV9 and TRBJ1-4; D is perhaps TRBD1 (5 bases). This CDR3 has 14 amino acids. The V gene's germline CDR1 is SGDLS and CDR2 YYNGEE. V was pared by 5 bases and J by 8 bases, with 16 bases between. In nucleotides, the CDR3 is TGTGCCAGCAGTCCGTGGAGGGGAAACGAAAAACTGTTTTTT. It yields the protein CASSPWRGNEKLFF.

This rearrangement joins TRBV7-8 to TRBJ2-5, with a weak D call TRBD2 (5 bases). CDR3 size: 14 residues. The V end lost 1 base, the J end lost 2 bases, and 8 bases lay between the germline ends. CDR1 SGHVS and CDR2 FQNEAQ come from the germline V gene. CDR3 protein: CASSLVGMQETQYF. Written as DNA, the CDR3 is TGTGCCAGCAGCTTAGTCGGGATGCAAGAGACCCAGTACTTC.

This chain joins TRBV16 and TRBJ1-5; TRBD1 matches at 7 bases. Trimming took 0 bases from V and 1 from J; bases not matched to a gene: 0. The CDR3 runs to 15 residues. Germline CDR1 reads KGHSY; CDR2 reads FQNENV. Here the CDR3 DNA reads TGTGCCAGCAGCCAATCACAGGGGAGCAATCAGCCCCAGCATTTT. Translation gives CASSQSQGSNQPQHF.

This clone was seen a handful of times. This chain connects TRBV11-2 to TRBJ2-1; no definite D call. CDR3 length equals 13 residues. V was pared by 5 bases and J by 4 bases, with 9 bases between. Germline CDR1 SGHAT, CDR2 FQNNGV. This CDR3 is CASSIGQYNEQFF. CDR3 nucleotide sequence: TGTGCCAGCAGCATCGGCCAGTACAATGAGCAGTTCTTC. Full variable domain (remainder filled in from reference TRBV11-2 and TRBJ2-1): EAGVAQSPRYKIIEKRQSVAFWCNPISGHATLYWYQQILGQGPKLLIQFQNNGVVDDSQLPKDRFSAERLKGVDSTLKIQPAKLEDSAVYLCASSIGQYNEQFFGPGTRLTVL.

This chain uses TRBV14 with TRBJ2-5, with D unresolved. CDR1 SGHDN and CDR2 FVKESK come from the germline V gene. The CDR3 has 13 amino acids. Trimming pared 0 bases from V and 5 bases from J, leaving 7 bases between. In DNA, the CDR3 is TGTGCCAGCAGCCAAGATGTTTTTGAGACCCAGTACTTC. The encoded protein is CASSQDVFETQYF.

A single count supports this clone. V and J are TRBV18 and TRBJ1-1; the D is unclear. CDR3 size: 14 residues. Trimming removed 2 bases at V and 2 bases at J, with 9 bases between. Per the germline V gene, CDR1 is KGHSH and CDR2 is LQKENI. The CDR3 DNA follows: TGTGCCAGCTCACCAACCCAGGAAAACACTGAAGCTTTCTTT. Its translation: CASSPTQENTEAFF.

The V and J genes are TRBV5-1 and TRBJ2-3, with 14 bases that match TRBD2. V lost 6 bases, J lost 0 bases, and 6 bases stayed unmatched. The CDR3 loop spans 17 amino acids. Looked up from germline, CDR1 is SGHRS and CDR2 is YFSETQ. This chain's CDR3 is CASKVGTSGRSTDTQYF. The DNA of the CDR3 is TGCGCCAGCAAGGTCGGGACTAGCGGGAGAAGCACAGATACGCAGTATTTT.

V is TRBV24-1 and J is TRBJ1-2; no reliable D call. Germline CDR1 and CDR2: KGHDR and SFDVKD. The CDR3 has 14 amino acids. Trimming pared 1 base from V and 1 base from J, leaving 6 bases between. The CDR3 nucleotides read TGTGCCACCAGTGATTTCAGCATTAACTATGGCTACACCTTC. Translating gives CATSDFSINYGYTF.

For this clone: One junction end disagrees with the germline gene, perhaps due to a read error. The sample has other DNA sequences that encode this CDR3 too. In nucleotides, the CDR3 is TGTGCCATCGCGGGGGGGCTTTACAATGAGCAATTCTTC. Protein: CAIAGGLYNEQFF. The V and J genes are TRBV10-3 and TRBJ2-1, with 9 bases fitting TRBD2. CDR3 size: 13 residues. The germline gives CDR1 ENHRY, CDR2 SYGVKD.

The CDR3 loop reads CASSPGKSEQFF. The CDR3 DNA reads TGTGCCAGCAGTCCCGGGAAATCTGAGCAGTTCTTC. The V and J genes are TRBV27 and TRBJ2-1; possible D gene TRBD2, 5 bases. Germline values: CDR1 MNHEY, CDR2 SMNVEV (reference sequence). Trimming cost V 5 bases and J 9 bases, with 11 bases left between them. The CDR3 sequence is 12 residues long.

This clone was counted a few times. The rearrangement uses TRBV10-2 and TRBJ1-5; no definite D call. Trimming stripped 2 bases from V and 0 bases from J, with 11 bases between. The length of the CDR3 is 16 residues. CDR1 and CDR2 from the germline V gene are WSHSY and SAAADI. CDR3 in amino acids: CASSEQGGYSNQPQHF. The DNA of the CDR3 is TGCGCCAGCAGTGAGCAAGGCGGGTATAGCAATCAGCCCCAGCATTTT.

DNA of the CDR3: TGTGCCTGGAGTGCCCCCGAGGCGGCGAACACTGAAGCTTTCTTT. Translation gives CAWSAPEAANTEAFF. V is TRBV30 and J is TRBJ1-1; D is unclear. Germline CDR1 GTSNPN, CDR2 SVGIG (reference sequence). With 1 base removed from V and 1 base from J, the gap between germline ends came to 13 bases. CDR3 length: 15 amino acids.

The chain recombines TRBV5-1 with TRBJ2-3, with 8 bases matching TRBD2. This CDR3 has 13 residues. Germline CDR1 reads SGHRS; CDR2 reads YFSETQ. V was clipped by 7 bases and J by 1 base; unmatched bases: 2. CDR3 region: CASRTSRTDTQYF. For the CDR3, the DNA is TGCGCCAGCCGGACTAGCCGCACAGATACGCAGTATTTT.

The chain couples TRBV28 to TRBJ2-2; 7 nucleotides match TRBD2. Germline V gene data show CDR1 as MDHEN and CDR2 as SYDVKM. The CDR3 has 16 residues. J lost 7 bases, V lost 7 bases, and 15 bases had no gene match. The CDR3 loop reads CASNLYPRGGDGELFF. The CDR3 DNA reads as TGTGCCAGCAATCTATATCCAAGGGGAGGGGACGGGGAGCTGTTTTTT.

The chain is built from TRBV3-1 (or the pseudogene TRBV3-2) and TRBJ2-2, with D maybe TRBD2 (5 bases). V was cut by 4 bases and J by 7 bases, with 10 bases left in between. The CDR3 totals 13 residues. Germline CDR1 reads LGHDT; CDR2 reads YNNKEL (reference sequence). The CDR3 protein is CASSLDYRGELFF. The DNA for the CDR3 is TGTGCCAGCAGCCTAGACTATCGCGGGGAGCTGTTTTTT.